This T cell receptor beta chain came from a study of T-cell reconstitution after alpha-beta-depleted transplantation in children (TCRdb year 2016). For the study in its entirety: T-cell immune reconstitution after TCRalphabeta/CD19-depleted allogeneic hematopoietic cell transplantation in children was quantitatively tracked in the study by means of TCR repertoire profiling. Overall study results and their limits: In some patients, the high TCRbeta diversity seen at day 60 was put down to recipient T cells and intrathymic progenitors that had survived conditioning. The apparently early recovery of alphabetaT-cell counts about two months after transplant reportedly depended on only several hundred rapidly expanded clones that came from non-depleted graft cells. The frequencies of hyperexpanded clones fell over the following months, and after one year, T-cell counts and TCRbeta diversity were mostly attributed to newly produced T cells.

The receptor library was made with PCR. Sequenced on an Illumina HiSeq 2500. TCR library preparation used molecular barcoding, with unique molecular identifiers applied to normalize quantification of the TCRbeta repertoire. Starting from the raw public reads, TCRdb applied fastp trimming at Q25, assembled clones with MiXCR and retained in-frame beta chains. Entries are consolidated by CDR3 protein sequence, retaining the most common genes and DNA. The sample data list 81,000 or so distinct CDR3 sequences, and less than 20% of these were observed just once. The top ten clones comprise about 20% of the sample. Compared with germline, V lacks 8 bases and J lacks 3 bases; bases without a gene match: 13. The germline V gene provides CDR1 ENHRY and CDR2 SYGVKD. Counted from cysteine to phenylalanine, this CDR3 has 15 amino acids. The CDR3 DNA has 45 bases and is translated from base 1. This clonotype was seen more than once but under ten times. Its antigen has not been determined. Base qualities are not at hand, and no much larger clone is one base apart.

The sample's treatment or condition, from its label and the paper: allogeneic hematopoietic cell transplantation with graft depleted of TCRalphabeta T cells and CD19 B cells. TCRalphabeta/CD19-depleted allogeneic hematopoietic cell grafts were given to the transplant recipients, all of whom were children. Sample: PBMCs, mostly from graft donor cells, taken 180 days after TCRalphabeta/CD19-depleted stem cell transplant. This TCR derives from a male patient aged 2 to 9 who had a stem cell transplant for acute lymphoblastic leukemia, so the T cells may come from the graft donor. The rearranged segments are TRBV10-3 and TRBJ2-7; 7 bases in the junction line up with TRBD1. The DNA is TGTGCCATCCGAGTGGCGACAGGGATCTACTACGAGCAGTACTTC. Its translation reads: CAIRVATGIYYEQYF.